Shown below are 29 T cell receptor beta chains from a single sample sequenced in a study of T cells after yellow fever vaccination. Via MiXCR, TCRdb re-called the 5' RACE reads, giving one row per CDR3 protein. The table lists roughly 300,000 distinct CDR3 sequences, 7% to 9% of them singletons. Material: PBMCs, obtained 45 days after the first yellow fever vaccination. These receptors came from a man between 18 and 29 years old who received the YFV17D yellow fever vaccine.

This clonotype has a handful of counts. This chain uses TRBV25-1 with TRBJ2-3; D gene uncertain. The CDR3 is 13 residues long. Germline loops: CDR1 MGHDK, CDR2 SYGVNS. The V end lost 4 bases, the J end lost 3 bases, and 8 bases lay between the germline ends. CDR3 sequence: CASSGIGTDTQYF. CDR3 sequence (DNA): TGTGCCAGCAGTGGCATAGGGACAGATACGCAGTATTTT.

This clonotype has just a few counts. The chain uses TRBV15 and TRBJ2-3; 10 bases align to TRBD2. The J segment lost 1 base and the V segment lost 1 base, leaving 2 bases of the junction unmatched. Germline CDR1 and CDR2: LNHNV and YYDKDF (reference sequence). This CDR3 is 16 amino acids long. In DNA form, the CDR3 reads TGTGCCACCAGCAGAGTGAGCGGGGGGGGCACAGATACGCAGTATTTT. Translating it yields CATSRVSGGGTDTQYF.

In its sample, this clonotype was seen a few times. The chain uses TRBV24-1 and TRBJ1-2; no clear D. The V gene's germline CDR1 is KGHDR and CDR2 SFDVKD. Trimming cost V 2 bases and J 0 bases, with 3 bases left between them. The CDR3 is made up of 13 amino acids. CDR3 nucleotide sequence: TGTGCCACCAGTGATTCGCCTAACTATGGCTACACCTTC. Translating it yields CATSDSPNYGYTF.

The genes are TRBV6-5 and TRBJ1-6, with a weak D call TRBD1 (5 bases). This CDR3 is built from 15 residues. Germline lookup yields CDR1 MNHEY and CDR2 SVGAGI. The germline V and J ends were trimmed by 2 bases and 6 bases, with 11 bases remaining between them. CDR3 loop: CASSYTPRVNSPLHF. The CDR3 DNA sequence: TGTGCCAGCAGTTACACCCCCAGGGTTAATTCACCCCTCCACTTT.

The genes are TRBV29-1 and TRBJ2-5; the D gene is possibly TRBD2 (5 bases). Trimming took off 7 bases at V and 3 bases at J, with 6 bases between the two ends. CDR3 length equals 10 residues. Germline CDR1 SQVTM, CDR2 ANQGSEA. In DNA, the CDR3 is TGCAGCGGGGAGAAAGAGACCCAGTACTTC. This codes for CSGEKETQYF. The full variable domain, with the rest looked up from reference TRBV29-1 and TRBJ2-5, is SAVISQKPSRDICQRGTSLTIQCQVDSQVTMMFWYRQQPGQSLTLIATANQGSEATYESGFVIDKFPISRPNLTFSTLTVSNMSPEDSSIYLCSGEKETQYFGPGTRLLVL.

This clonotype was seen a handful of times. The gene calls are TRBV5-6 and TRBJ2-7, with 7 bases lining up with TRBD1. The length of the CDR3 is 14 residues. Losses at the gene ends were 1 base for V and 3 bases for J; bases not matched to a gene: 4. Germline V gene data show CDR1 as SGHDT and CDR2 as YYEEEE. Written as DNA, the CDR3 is TGTGCCAGCAGCTTGAGGGGGCAGAACTACGAGCAGTACTTC. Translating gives CASSLRGQNYEQYF.

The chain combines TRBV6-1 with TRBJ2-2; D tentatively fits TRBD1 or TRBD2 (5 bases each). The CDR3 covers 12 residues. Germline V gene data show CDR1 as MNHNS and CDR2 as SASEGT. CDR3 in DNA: TGTGTCGGGGCAGGGATGACCGGGGAGCTGTTTTTT. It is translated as CVGAGMTGELFF.

CDR3 region: CASSPSSGGGNEQFF. The CDR3 nucleotides are TGTGCCAGCAGCCCGTCTAGCGGGGGGGGTAATGAGCAGTTCTTC. The chain is built from TRBV7-3 and TRBJ2-1; 12 nucleotides match TRBD2. The CDR3 is 15 residues long. The germline V gene encodes CDR1 SGHTA and CDR2 FQGTGA. With 5 bases clipped from V and 7 bases from J, the junction kept 6 bases outside the gene matches. Full variable domain (rest looked up from reference TRBV7-3 and TRBJ2-1): GAGVSQTPSNKVTEKGKYVELRCDPISGHTALYWYRQSLGQGPEFLIYFQGTGAADDSGLPNDRFFAVRPEGSVSTLKIQRTERGDSAVYLCASSPSSGGGNEQFFGPGTRLTVL.

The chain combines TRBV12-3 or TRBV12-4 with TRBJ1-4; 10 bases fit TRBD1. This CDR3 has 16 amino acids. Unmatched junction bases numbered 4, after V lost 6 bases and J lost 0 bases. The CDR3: CASRRTGGATNEKLFF. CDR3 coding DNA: TGTGCCAGCAGACGGACAGGGGGTGCAACTAATGAAAAACTGTTTTTT.

The DNA for the CDR3 is TGTGCCAGCGACAACGGCAATGAAGCTTTCTTT. It encodes CASDNGNEAFF. V and J are TRBV18 and TRBJ1-1, with D unclear. The CDR3 contains 11 residues. CDR1 is KGHSH and CDR2 is LQKENI in the germline V gene. Trimming took off 8 bases at V and 7 bases at J, with 11 bases between the two ends.

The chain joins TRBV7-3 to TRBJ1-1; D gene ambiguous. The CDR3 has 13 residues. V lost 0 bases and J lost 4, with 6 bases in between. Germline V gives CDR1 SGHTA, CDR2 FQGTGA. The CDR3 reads CASSLTKVTEAFF. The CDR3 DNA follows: TGTGCCAGCAGCTTAACTAAGGTCACTGAAGCTTTCTTT.

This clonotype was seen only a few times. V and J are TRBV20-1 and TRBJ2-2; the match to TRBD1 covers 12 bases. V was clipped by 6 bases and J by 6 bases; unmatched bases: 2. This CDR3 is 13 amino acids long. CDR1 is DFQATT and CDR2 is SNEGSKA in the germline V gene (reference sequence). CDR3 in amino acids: CSAGQGAPGELFF. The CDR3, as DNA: TGCAGTGCGGGACAGGGGGCCCCCGGGGAGCTGTTTTTT.

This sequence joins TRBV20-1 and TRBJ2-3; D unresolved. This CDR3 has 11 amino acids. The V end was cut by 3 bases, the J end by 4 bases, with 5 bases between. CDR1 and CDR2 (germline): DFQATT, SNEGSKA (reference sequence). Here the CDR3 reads CSARWADTQYF. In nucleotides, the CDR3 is TGCAGTGCTAGGTGGGCAGATACGCAGTATTTT.

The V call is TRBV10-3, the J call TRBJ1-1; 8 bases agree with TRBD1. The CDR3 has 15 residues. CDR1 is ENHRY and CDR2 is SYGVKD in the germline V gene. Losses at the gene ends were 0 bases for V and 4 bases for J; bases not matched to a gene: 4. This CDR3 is CAISESTGEGTEAFF. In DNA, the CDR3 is TGTGCCATCAGTGAGTCGACAGGGGAGGGCACTGAAGCTTTCTTT.

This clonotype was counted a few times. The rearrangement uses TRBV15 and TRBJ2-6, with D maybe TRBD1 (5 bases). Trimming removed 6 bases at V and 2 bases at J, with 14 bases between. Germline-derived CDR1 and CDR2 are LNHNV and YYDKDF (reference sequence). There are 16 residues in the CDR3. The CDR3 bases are TGTGCCACCAGTCCAAGCCCAGGGACTGGGGCCAACGTCCTGACTTTC. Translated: CATSPSPGTGANVLTF.

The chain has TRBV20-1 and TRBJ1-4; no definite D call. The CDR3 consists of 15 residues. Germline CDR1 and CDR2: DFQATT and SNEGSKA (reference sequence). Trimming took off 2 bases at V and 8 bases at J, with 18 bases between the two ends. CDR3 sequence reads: CSARWNWQFGEKLFF. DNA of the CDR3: TGCAGTGCTAGATGGAATTGGCAGTTTGGGGAAAAACTGTTTTTT.

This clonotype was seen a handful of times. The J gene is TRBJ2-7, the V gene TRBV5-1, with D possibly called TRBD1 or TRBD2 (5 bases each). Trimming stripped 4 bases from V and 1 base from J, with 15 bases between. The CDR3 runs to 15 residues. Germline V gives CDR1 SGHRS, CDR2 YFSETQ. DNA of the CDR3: TGCGCCAGCAGCGAGAACCCGGGACGATCCTACGAGCAGTACGTC. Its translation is CASSENPGRSYEQYV.

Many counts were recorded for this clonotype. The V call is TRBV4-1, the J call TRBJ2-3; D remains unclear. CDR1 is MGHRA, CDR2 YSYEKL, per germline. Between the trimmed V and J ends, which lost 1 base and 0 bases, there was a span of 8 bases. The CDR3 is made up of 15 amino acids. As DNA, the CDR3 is TGCGCCAGCAGCCAAGTTACAGCTAGCACAGATACGCAGTATTTT. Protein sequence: CASSQVTASTDTQYF.

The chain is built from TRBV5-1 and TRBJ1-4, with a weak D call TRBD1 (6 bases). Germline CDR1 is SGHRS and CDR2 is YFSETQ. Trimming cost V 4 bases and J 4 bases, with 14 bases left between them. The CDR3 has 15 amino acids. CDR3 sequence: CASSETQGLNEKLFF. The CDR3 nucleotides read TGCGCCAGCAGCGAAACACAGGGCCTTAATGAAAAACTGTTTTTT.

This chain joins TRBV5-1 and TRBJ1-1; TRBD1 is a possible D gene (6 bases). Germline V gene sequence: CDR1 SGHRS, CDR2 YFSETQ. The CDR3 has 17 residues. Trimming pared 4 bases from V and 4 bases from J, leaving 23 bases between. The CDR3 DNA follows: TGCGCCAGCAGCCGCGCGCCCACGGGGGGCGCGATCACTGAAGCTTTCTTT. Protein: CASSRAPTGGAITEAFF.

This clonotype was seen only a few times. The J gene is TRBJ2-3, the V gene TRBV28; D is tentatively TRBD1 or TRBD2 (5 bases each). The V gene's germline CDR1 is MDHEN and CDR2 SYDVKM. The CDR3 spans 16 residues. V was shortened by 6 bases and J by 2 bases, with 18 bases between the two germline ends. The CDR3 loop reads CASRLQSGRVTDTQYF. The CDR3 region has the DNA TGTGCCAGCAGGCTGCAATCGGGACGAGTCACAGATACGCAGTATTTT.

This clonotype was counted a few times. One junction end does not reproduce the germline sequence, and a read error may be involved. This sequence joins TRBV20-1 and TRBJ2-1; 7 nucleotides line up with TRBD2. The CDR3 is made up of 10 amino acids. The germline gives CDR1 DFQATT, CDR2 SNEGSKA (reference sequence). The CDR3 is CGTTGNEQFF. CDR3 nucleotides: TGTGGGACTACTGGCAATGAGCAGTTCTTC.

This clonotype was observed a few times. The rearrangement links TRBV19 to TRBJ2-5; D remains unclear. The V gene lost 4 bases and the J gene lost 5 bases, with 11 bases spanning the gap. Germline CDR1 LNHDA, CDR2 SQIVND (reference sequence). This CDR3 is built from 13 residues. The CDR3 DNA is TGTGCCAGTAGTACCCCCCCTCGGGAGACCCAGTACTTC. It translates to CASSTPPRETQYF.

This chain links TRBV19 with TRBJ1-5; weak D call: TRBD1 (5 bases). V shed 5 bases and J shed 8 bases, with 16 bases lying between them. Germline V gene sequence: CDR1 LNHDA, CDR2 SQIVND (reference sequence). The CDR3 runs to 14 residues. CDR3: CASSPGFPGKPQHF. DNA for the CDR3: TGTGCCAGTAGTCCCGGGTTCCCAGGGAAGCCCCAGCATTTT.

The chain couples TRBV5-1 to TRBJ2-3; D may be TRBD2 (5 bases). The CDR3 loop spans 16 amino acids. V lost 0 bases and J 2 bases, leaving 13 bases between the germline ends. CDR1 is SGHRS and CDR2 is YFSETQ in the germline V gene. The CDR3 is CASSLEGSGFTDTQYF. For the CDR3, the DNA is TGCGCCAGCAGCTTGGAAGGGTCGGGATTCACAGATACGCAGTATTTT.

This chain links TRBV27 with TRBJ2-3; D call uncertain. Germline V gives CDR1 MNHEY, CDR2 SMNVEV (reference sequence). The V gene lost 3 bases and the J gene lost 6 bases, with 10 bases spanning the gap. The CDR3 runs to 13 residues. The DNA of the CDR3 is TGTGCCAGCAGTTTGTCTATCTTCGATACGCAGTATTTT. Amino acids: CASSLSIFDTQYF.

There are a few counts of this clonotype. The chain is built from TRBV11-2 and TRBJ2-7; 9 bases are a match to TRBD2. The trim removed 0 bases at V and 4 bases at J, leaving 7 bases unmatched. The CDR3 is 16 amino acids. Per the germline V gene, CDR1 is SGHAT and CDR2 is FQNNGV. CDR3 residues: CASSLDLRGGPYEQYF. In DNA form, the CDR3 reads TGTGCCAGCAGCTTAGATCTGCGGGGGGGCCCTTACGAGCAGTACTTC.

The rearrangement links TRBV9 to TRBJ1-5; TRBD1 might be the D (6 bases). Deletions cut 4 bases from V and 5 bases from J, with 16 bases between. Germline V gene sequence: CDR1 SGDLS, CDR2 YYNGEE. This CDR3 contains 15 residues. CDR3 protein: CASSRGGERYQPQHF. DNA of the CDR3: TGTGCCAGCAGCAGAGGGGGTGAGCGGTATCAGCCCCAGCATTTT.

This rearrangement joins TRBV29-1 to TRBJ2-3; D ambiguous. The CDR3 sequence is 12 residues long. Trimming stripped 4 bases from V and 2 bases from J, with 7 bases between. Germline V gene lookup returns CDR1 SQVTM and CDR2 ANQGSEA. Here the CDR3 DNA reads TGCAGCGTTGTAGAGAACACAGATACGCAGTATTTT. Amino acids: CSVVENTDTQYF.